This T cell receptor (beta chain) was obtained from a study of identical twins (dated by TCRdb to 2015 to 2016). Broadly, across the study: TCR alpha and beta repertoires from monozygotic twins, unrelated adults of various ages and cord blood were deep-sequenced to test whether fetal clonotypes persist. To rule out contamination, replicate twin experiments were performed at different times with different library preparation protocols. Here is what the overall study found, with its caveats: Fewer insertions were carried by abundant cord blood beta clonotypes; a weaker similar trend was observed in young adult naive repertoires, while no such trend was observed in memory repertoires. Because the same donors could not be followed over many years, conclusions were based on cross-sectional statistical analysis. Out-of-frame TCR alpha sequences shared between twins showed an excess of low generation-probability sequences compared with coincidental sharing between unrelated individuals. The excess sharing between twins in beta out-of-frame sequences was weaker because fewer shared sequences reduced the signal-to-noise ratio. Invariant T cells such as MAIT and iNKT could partly confound zero-insertion analyses, although diverse VJ usage argued against such confounding for most clonotypes. In monozygotic twins, recombination models systematically underestimated out-of-frame TCR alpha sharing, but the models matched the sharing seen between unrelated individuals.

From cysteine to phenylalanine, the CDR3 is 19 amino acids long. The kept DNA is CDR3 alone, 57 bases in frame from the first base. Here V drops 0 bases and J drops 6 bases, and the junction holds 11 bases not matched to any gene. CDR1 is given as SGHVS and CDR2 as FNYEAQ, both from the germline V gene. In regard to this clonotype: What antigen it recognizes has not been identified. No base quality values were provided; no much bigger clone lies one nucleotide off.

Library method: 5' RACE. TCRdb lists the instrument as Illumina HiSeq 2000. Template switching added a universal primer binding site, and the final cDNA carried a unique molecular identifier that allowed TCR cDNA molecules to be counted accurately. Specific primers in the conserved constant-segment region were used to synthesize first-strand cDNA for the TCR alpha and beta chains. Each cDNA library was double barcoded, with a SMART-Mk sample barcode plus Illumina barcodes, to control for contamination. TruSeq adapter sequences and Illumina sample barcodes were added in two successive PCR steps. The TCR alpha and beta cDNA libraries were sequenced on the Illumina HiSeq platform using custom primers. In the source study's methods: MiGEC processed the raw reads to extract unique molecular identifiers, while MiXCR was used to determine the CDR3 positions. Recombination models were inferred per individual with the repgenHMM and IGoR tools using an EM algorithm. The tcR package in R was used for shared clonotype analysis, with sharing normalized by the product of cloneset sizes. Out-of-frame nonproductive sequences were analyzed to study raw recombination free of thymic and clonal selection effects. TCRdb reworked the public reads: Q25 trimming with fastp, MiXCR clone assembly, productive beta chains retained. One record per CDR3 amino acid sequence lists the most common genes and DNA. These V and J calls are TCRdb output, not the study's own analysis. Across this sample there are roughly 690,000 distinct CDR3 sequences, with 6.1% seen only once. 1.5% to 2% of the sample belongs to the ten largest clones.

Only healthy Caucasian donors were included. Three unrelated non-twin adults were also sequenced: a male aged 18 to 30, a male aged 50 to 60 and a female aged 50 to 60. Miltenyi CD45RO+ enrichment and human naive T-cell isolation kits were used to isolate memory (CD45RO+) and naive T cells from PBMC. The sequence joins TRBV7-6 to TRBJ2-2, and TRBD2 aligns with 12 junction nucleotides. The sequenced sample consisted of naive T cells sorted from blood. Read against the paper, the sample's cell subset or site label means: cells isolated with a human naive T-cell isolation kit. This TCR was sampled from a man aged 18 to 30 in good health. The DNA sequence follows: TGTGCCAGCAGCTTAGCTTTGCGACTAGCGGGAGTAGAGGCCGGGGAGCTGTTTTTT. This gives the protein CASSLALRLAGVEAGELFF.